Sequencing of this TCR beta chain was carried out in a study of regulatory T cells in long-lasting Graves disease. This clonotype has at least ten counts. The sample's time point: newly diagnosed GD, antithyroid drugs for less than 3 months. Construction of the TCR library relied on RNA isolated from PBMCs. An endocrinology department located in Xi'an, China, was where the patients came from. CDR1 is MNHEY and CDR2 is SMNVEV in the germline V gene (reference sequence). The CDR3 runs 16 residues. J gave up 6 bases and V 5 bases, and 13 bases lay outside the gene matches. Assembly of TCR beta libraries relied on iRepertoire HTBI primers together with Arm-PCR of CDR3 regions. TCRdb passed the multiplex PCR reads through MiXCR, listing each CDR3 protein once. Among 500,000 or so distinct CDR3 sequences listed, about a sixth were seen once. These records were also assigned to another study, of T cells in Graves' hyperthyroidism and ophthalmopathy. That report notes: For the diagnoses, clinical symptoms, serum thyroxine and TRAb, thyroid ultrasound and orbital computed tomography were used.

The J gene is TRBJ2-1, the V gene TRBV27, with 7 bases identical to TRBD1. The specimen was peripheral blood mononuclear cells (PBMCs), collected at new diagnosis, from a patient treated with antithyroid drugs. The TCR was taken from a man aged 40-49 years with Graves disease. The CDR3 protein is CASSLRDRVVSNEQFF. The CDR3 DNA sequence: TGTGCCAGCAGTCTAAGAGACAGGGTAGTAAGCAATGAGCAGTTCTTC.